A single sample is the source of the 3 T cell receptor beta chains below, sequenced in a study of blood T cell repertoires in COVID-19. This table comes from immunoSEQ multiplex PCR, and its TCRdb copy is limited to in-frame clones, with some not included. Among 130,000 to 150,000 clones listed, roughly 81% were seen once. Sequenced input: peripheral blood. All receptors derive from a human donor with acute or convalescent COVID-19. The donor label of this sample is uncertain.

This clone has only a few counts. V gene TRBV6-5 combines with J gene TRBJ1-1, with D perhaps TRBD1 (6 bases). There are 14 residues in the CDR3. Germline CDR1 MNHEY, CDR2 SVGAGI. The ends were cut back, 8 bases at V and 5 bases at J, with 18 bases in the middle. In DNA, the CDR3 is TGTGCCAGCTACTGGGGACAATCAGGGACTGAAGCTTTCTTT. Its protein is CASYWGQSGTEAFF.

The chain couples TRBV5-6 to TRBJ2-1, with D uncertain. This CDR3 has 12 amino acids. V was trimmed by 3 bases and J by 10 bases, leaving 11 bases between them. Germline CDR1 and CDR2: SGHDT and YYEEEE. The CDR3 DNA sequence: TGTGCCAGCAGCTACAGACCCCTGGAGCAGTTCTTC. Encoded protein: CASSYRPLEQFF. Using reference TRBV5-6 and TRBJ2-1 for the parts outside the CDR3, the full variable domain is DAGVTQSPTHLIKTRGQQVTLRCSPKSGHDTVSWYQQALGQGPQFIFQYYEEEERQRGNFPDRFSGHQFPNYSSELNVNALLLGDSALYLCASSYRPLEQFFGPGTRLTVL.

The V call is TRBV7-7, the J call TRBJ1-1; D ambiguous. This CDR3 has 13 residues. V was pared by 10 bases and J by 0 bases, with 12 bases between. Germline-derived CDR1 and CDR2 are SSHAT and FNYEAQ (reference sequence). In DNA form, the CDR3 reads TGTGCCACCTCACGGGTAATGAACACTGAAGCTTTCTTT. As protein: CATSRVMNTEAFF.